This TCR beta chain was documented in a study of cytomegalovirus exposure and HLA in healthy donors. In the PCR, 60 Vbeta and 13 Jbeta primers were used. TCRdb's table, derived via immunoSEQ multiplex PCR, lists solely in-frame clones and lacks some. Here the sample spans some 160,000 clones, over 60% being singletons. The CDR3 totals 13 residues. Germline CDR1 SEHNR, CDR2 FQNEAQ (reference sequence). The V and J ends lost 7 bases and 1 base respectively, with 10 bases between them. The sample comprised PBMCs. The genes are TRBV7-9 and TRBJ1-1; a possible D gene is TRBD1 (6 bases). The sequence was collected from a woman between 40 and 55 years old in good health and CMV-seronegative. CDR3 bases: TGTGCCAGCACCCTACAGGGGAACACTGAAGCTTTCTTT. Its protein is CASTLQGNTEAFF. The full variable domain, in which reference TRBV7-9 and TRBJ1-1 provide the parts outside the CDR3, is DTGVSQNPRHKITKRGQNVTFRCDPISEHNRLYWYRQTLGQGPEFLTYFQNEAQLEKSRLLSDRFSAERPKGSFSTLEIQRTEQGDSAMYLCASTLQGNTEAFFGQGTRLTVV.